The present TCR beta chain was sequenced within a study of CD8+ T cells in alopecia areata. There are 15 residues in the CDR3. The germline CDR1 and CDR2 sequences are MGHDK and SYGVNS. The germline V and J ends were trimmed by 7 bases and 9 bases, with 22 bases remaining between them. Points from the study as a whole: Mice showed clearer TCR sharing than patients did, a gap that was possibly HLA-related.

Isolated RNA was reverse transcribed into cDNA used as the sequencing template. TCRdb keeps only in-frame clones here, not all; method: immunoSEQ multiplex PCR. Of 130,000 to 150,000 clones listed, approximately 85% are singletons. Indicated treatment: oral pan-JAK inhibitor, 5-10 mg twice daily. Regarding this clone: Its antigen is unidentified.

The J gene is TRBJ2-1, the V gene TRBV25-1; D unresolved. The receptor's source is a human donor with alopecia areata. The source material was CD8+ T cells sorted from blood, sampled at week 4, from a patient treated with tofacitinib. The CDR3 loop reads CASIGSDVASGEQFF. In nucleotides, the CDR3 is TGTGCCAGCATTGGGTCCGACGTAGCTTCCGGTGAGCAGTTCTTC.